These T cell receptor beta chains were read from a single sample in a study of T-cell memory formation after mild COVID-19. MiXCR was run by TCRdb on the 5' RACE reads, yielding one entry per CDR3 protein. The sample lists about 290,000 distinct CDR3 sequences; more than 15% were seen once. The specimen sequenced was PBMCs or a T cell subset sorted from them (not recorded which). Source of these receptors: a man younger than 30 who had mild COVID-19 (a few samples of this study predate the infection). Cell type and time point are not known. The CDR3 runs from the conserved cysteine through the conserved F or W. Fields, in order: V gene, D gene, clone size, J gene, CDR3 protein, CDR3 DNA. D genes are given only for firm matches. The size of a clone is reported for some rows only, either as once, few or many, or as a class for expanded clones.

>TRBV6-6|NA|few|TRBJ1-4
CASGQANEKLFF
TGTGCCAGCGGGCAGGCTAATGAAAAACTGTTTTTT
>TRBV3-1|NA|few|TRBJ2-5
CASSQVSGQYF
TGTGCCAGCAGCCAAGTGTCAGGCCAGTACTTC
>TRBV7-2|NA|many|TRBJ1-1
CASSLVAGLGYTETFF
TGTGCCAGCAGCTTAGTGGCAGGATTGGGCTACACTGAAACTTTCTTT
>TRBV7-2|NA|many|TRBJ1-5
CASSLWHSGQSNQPQHF
TGTGCCAGCAGCTTGTGGCACTCGGGACAAAGCAATCAGCCCCAGCATTTT
>TRBV6-6|NA|few|TRBJ2-5
CASSFNVGAQYF
TGTGCCAGCAGTTTCAATGTGGGGGCCCAGTACTTC
>TRBV11-2|TRBD1|few|TRBJ2-1
CASRLGTGRFSEQFF
TGTGCCAGCAGGCTAGGGACAGGGCGTTTCAGTGAGCAGTTCTTC
>TRBV6-6|TRBD1|few|TRBJ1-4
CASKGGQDYNEKLFF
TGTGCCAGCAAAGGGGGACAGGACTATAATGAAAAACTGTTTTTT
>TRBV6-2/TRBV6-3|NA|few|TRBJ2-5
CASSFSMETQYF
TGTGCCAGCAGCTTCTCAATGGAGACCCAGTACTTC
>TRBV6-5|TRBD1|NA|TRBJ2-3
CASMGTGTDTQYF
TGTGCCAGCATGGGGACAGGCACAGATACGCAGTATTTT
>TRBV5-4|NA|few|TRBJ1-2
CASSLGTLYGYTF
TGTGCCAGCAGCTTGGGGACACTGTATGGCTACACCTTC
>TRBV7-2|NA|NA|TRBJ1-2
CASSLGSSYGYTF
TGTGCCAGCAGCCTAGGCTCGTCCTATGGCTACACCTTC
>TRBV20-1|TRBD1|few|TRBJ2-2
CSARSGQVSTGELFF
TGCAGTGCTCGTTCCGGACAGGTGTCCACCGGGGAGCTGTTTTTT
>TRBV7-2|TRBD2|few|TRBJ2-3
CASNFRGGDTQYF
TGTGCCAGCAATTTCCGGGGGGGAGATACGCAGTATTTT
>TRBV7-8|NA|NA|TRBJ1-1
CASSVRYTEAFF
TGTGCCAGCAGCGTACGGTACACTGAAGCTTTCTTT
>TRBV5-1|NA|many|TRBJ2-3
CASRENRNTDTQYF
TGCGCCAGCAGGGAGAACAGGAACACAGATACGCAGTATTTT
>TRBV5-4|TRBD1|few|TRBJ1-1
CASTPSPDRLNTEAFF
TGTGCCAGCACCCCCTCCCCGGACAGGTTGAACACTGAAGCTTTCTTT
>TRBV29-1|TRBD2|NA|TRBJ2-1
CSVGASGGFYNEQFF
TGCAGCGTTGGTGCTAGCGGGGGGTTCTACAATGAGCAGTTCTTC
>TRBV5-1|NA|few|TRBJ1-2
CASSARTENYGYTF
TGCGCCAGCAGCGCACGGACAGAGAACTATGGCTACACCTTC
>TRBV7-2|NA|few|TRBJ2-1
CASSFLGGTYNEQFF
TGTGCCAGCAGTTTTCTGGGGGGGACATACAATGAGCAGTTCTTC
>TRBV6-6|NA|few|TRBJ2-7
CASSLRHLVRWTPPPTRPYF
TGTGCCAGCAGTTTACGGCATCTTGTACGATGGACACCTCCTCCCACAAGGCCGTACTTC
>TRBV4-3|NA|few|TRBJ1-1
CASSQAPRGGNTEAFF
TGCGCCAGCAGCCAAGCCCCCCGTGGAGGGAACACTGAAGCTTTCTTT
>TRBV12-3/TRBV12-4|TRBD1|NA|TRBJ1-1
CASAWDSIEAFF
TGTGCCAGCGCCTGGGACAGCATAGAAGCTTTCTTT
>TRBV7-2|NA|NA|TRBJ2-3
CASSLDLSRDYCTDTQYF
TGTGCCAGCAGCTTAGACCTCTCCAGGGATTATTGTACAGATACGCAGTATTTT
>TRBV7-2|TRBD1|few|TRBJ2-5
CASSDQGVLYF
TGTGCCAGCAGCGACCAGGGGGTCCTGTACTTC
>TRBV10-2|NA|NA|TRBJ2-7
CASSASPSYEQYF
TGCGCCAGCAGTGCATCCCCGAGCTACGAGCAGTACTTC
>TRBV3-1|NA|few|TRBJ1-6
CASSQGLMPPLHF
TGTGCCAGCAGCCAGGGTCTCATGCCACCCCTCCACTTT
>TRBV3-1|TRBD1|NA|TRBJ2-2
CASSPDRWNTGELFF
TGTGCCAGCAGCCCGGACAGGTGGAACACCGGGGAGCTGTTTTTT
>TRBV5-4|TRBD2|few|TRBJ2-7
CASSSRAGGVDEQYF
TGTGCCAGCAGCTCCCGAGCGGGGGGCGTCGACGAGCAGTACTTC
>TRBV7-6|NA|NA|TRBJ1-4
CASSLRVQEKLFF
TGTGCCAGCAGCTTGAGGGTGCAAGAAAAACTGTTTTTT
>TRBV6-5|TRBD1|many|TRBJ2-1
CASSYSRRMTGNEQFF
TGTGCCAGCAGTTACTCCAGGCGCATGACAGGGAATGAGCAGTTCTTC
>TRBV6-5|NA|NA|TRBJ1-2
CASSIAGARGYTF
TGTGCCAGCAGTATTGCCGGGGCCAGGGGCTACACCTTC
>TRBV18|TRBD1|many|TRBJ1-4
CASSPIGQGANEKLFF
TGTGCCAGCTCACCTATCGGACAGGGGGCTAATGAAAAACTGTTTTTT
>TRBV6-2/TRBV6-3|TRBD2|NA|TRBJ2-2
CASSYGLAGDTGELFF
TGTGCCAGCAGTTACGGCCTAGCGGGAGACACCGGGGAGCTGTTTTTT
>TRBV4-2|NA|medium-sized|TRBJ2-2
CASSQSGSGELFF
TGTGCCAGCAGCCAGAGTGGCAGCGGGGAGCTGTTTTTT
>TRBV5-1|TRBD1|few|TRBJ2-5
CASSPGQIGQETQYF
TGCGCCAGCAGCCCGGGACAGATCGGGCAAGAGACCCAGTACTTC
>TRBV6-5|NA|NA|TRBJ1-4
CASSPGGDREKLFF
TGTGCCAGCAGCCCCGGGGGCGATCGCGAAAAACTGTTTTTT
>TRBV27|TRBD2|few|TRBJ2-1
CARESGGSYNEQFF
TGTGCCAGGGAATCGGGGGGCTCCTACAATGAGCAGTTCTTC
>TRBV29-1|NA|NA|TRBJ2-1
CSVDRVHEQFF
TGCAGCGTTGACAGGGTCCATGAGCAGTTCTTC
>TRBV4-1|NA|NA|TRBJ1-3
CASSPGTQRGNTIYF
TGCGCCAGCAGCCCCGGGACTCAGAGGGGAAACACCATATATTTT
>TRBV27|NA|NA|TRBJ1-4
CASSSLGTGEEKLFF
TGTGCCAGCAGTTCCCTCGGGACGGGTGAGGAAAAACTGTTTTTT
>TRBV5-8|NA|few|TRBJ2-5
CASSPERFQYF
TGTGCCAGCAGCCCGGAGAGGTTCCAGTACTTC
>TRBV4-2|NA|NA|TRBJ2-2
CASSQDFGGPTGELFF
TGTGCCAGCAGCCAAGATTTCGGGGGTCCCACCGGGGAGCTGTTTTTT
>TRBV27|NA|NA|TRBJ2-4
CASRPTRLAKNIQYF
TGTGCCAGCAGGCCGACAAGATTAGCCAAAAACATTCAGTACTTC
>TRBV11-2|NA|many|TRBJ1-1
CASSFKGRVEAFF
TGTGCCAGCAGCTTCAAGGGGCGGGTTGAAGCTTTCTTT
>TRBV7-6|NA|few|TRBJ2-5
CASTPWAGQETQYF
TGTGCCAGCACCCCGTGGGCAGGGCAAGAGACCCAGTACTTC
>TRBV5-5|NA|NA|TRBJ2-3
CASSPSERTDTQYF
TGTGCCAGCAGTCCTAGCGAGCGCACAGATACGCAGTATTTT
>TRBV5-1|TRBD2|many|TRBJ2-3
CASSRVSGGASTDTQYF
TGCGCCAGCAGCCGGGTTAGCGGGGGGGCGTCCACAGATACGCAGTATTTT
>TRBV7-8|NA|NA|TRBJ1-4
CASSFGQIRAEKLFF
TGTGCCAGCAGCTTTGGACAAATCCGCGCGGAAAAACTGTTTTTT
>TRBV20-1|TRBD1|few|TRBJ1-5
CSASRGDSPNQPQHF
TGCAGTGCTAGTCGAGGGGACAGTCCTAATCAGCCCCAGCATTTT